The next 25 T cell receptor beta chains were all read from a single sample in a study of shared clonotypes between healthy human individuals. Here immunoSEQ multiplex PCR was the method, and the copy in TCRdb shows in-frame clones only, minus some. The sample consists of around 2.1 million clones, approximately 95% of them appearing once. Sequenced: naive CD4+ T cells sorted from blood. Regarding subset: CD45RA+ positively selected. These receptors were obtained from a man between 18 and 35 years old in good health.

This clone was observed once. J is TRBJ2-2 and V is TRBV7-3, with D possibly TRBD1 on 5 matching bases. CDR1 is SGHTA, CDR2 FQGTGA, per germline. V was trimmed by 2 bases and J by 1 base, leaving 11 bases between them. CDR3 size: 16 residues. The CDR3 loop is CASSLSGPGNTGELFF. CDR3 coding DNA: TGTGCCAGCAGCTTATCAGGGCCGGGGAACACCGGGGAGCTGTTTTTT. The full variable domain, its missing parts supplied by reference TRBV7-3 and TRBJ2-2, is GAGVSQTPSNKVTEKGKYVELRCDPISGHTALYWYRQSLGQGPEFLIYFQGTGAADDSGLPNDRFFAVRPEGSVSTLKIQRTERGDSAVYLCASSLSGPGNTGELFFGEGSRLTVL.

J is TRBJ2-6 and V is TRBV10-3; tentatively, D is TRBD2 (6 bases). Germline CDR1 is ENHRY and CDR2 is SYGVKD. V dropped 7 bases and J dropped 4 bases, with 20 bases sitting between them. The CDR3 runs to 17 residues. The CDR3 DNA reads as TGTGCCATCACCCAGTCCCGGGACTTTTTCGGGGCCAACGTCCTGACTTTC. This sequence encodes CAITQSRDFFGANVLTF.

The rearrangement links TRBV6-1 to TRBJ2-5; the match to TRBD1 covers 10 bases. The V gene end was trimmed by 6 bases and the J gene end by 5 bases; junction bases not matched to a gene: 6. Per the germline V gene, CDR1 is MNHNS and CDR2 is SASEGT. The CDR3 contains 14 residues. CDR3 sequence: CASSSGTGVETQYF. CDR3 DNA sequence: TGTGCCAGCAGCTCCGGGACAGGGGTGGAGACCCAGTACTTC.

This clone was recorded a few times. In the same sample, other DNA sequences code for this CDR3. The V and J genes are TRBV4-1 and TRBJ1-1; tentative D call: TRBD1 (6 bases). This CDR3 is built from 15 residues. Trimming cost V 3 bases and J 3 bases, with 14 bases left between them. CDR1 is MGHRA, CDR2 YSYEKL, per germline. The CDR3 sequence: CASSQPGRGHTEAFF. For the CDR3, the DNA is TGCGCCAGCAGCCAGCCGGGACGGGGGCACACTGAAGCTTTCTTT.

The genes are TRBV5-1 and TRBJ2-1; 15 nucleotides line up with TRBD2. After removal of 7 bases from V and 9 bases from J, the junction contained 8 bases not matched to a gene. The germline V gene has CDR1 SGHRS and CDR2 YFSETQ. This CDR3 is 15 amino acids long. Here the CDR3 reads CASDLGLAGGIEQFF. The CDR3 DNA follows: TGCGCCAGCGACCTGGGACTAGCGGGAGGAATTGAGCAGTTCTTC.

This clone was detected once. The chain links TRBV12-5 to TRBJ2-7; either TRBD1 or TRBD2 may supply D (5 bases each). Per the germline V gene, CDR1 is LGHNT and CDR2 is FRNRAP. The CDR3 loop spans 15 amino acids. V was pared by 4 bases and J by 7 bases, with 20 bases between. The CDR3 sequence is CASGYPGPQSGEQYF. The CDR3 nucleotides read TGTGCTAGTGGTTATCCGGGGCCCCAATCCGGGGAGCAGTACTTC.

V usage is TRBV7-9 and J usage is TRBJ2-1; weak D call: TRBD2 (5 bases). CDR3 length equals 13 residues. Trimming pared 5 bases from V and 5 bases from J, leaving 10 bases between. The V gene's germline CDR1 is SEHNR and CDR2 FQNEAQ (reference sequence). This CDR3 reads CASSHPSNNEQFF. The DNA of the CDR3 is TGTGCCAGCAGCCATCCTAGCAACAATGAGCAGTTCTTC.

V is TRBV30 and J is TRBJ1-6; D unresolved. The CDR3 loop spans 13 amino acids. The ends were cut back, 5 bases at V and 12 bases at J, with 17 bases in the middle. Germline CDR1 GTSNPN, CDR2 SVGIG (reference sequence). The CDR3 DNA sequence: TGTGCCTGGGGGCGGGGTGCCGGTAAACCCCTCCACTTT. Residues: CAWGRGAGKPLHF. The whole variable domain, filled in from reference TRBV30 and TRBJ1-6, reads SQTIHQWPATLVQPVGSPLSLECTVEGTSNPNLYWYRQAAGRGLQLLFYSVGIGQISSEVPQNLSASRPQDRQFILSSKKLLLSDSGFYLCAWGRGAGKPLHFGNGTRLTVT.

The V gene is TRBV30, the J gene TRBJ1-6; a possible D gene is TRBD1 (5 bases). The CDR3 is 12 residues long. Trimming took off 0 bases at V and 14 bases at J, with 11 bases between the two ends. The V gene's germline CDR1 is GTSNPN and CDR2 SVGIG (reference sequence). DNA for the CDR3: TGTGCCTGGAGTGTAGGGGATTGGGCCCTCCACTTT. Translating it yields CAWSVGDWALHF.

The V and J genes are TRBV5-6 and TRBJ1-4, with D perhaps TRBD1 (6 bases). Germline-derived CDR1 and CDR2 are SGHDT and YYEEEE. V lost 1 base and J 4 bases, leaving 17 bases between the germline ends. This CDR3 is built from 17 residues. DNA of the CDR3: TGTGCCAGCAGCTTGAGGACTACGGGACAAGTTAATGAAAAACTGTTTTTT. Amino acids: CASSLRTTGQVNEKLFF. Supplemented by reference TRBV5-6 and TRBJ1-4, the full variable domain reads DAGVTQSPTHLIKTRGQQVTLRCSPKSGHDTVSWYQQALGQGPQFIFQYYEEEERQRGNFPDRFSGHQFPNYSSELNVNALLLGDSALYLCASSLRTTGQVNEKLFFGSGTQLSVL.

The rearrangement uses TRBV5-1 and TRBJ2-7; D gene unclear. V lost 0 bases and J lost 2, with 15 bases in between. Germline CDR1 reads SGHRS; CDR2 reads YFSETQ. The CDR3 is 16 residues long. DNA for the CDR3: TGCGCCAGCAGCTTGGAGTTTGGGCTGCTGGCCTACGAGCAGTACTTC. Translation: CASSLEFGLLAYEQYF.

The J gene is TRBJ2-1, the V gene TRBV9; D is perhaps TRBD2 (6 bases). CDR1 and CDR2 (germline): SGDLS, YYNGEE. CDR3 size: 16 residues. V was cut by 0 bases and J by 0 bases, with 10 bases left in between. The CDR3 sequence: CASSVEGRGSYNEQFF. CDR3 coding DNA: TGTGCCAGCAGCGTAGAGGGGCGGGGCTCCTACAATGAGCAGTTCTTC.

The CDR3 nucleotides read TGTGCCAGCAGTCGCCGGACTAGCGGACCCTACGAGCAGTACTTC. Translating it yields CASSRRTSGPYEQYF. The chain uses TRBV6-5 and TRBJ2-7; 10 bases match TRBD2. Looked up from germline, CDR1 is MNHEY and CDR2 is SVGAGI. There are 15 residues in the CDR3. The V and J ends lost 5 bases and 2 bases, in that order; junction bases with no gene match: 6.

The chain recombines TRBV5-1 with TRBJ1-3; D uncertain. The CDR3 totals 14 residues. Trimming removed 0 bases from V and 3 bases from J, with 7 bases in between. From germline, CDR1 is SGHRS and CDR2 YFSETQ. The CDR3 loop is CASSLGDGGNTIYF. The CDR3 region has the DNA TGCGCCAGCAGCTTGGGAGACGGTGGAAACACCATATATTTT. Supplemented by reference TRBV5-1 and TRBJ1-3, the full variable domain reads KAGVTQTPRYLIKTRGQQVTLSCSPISGHRSVSWYQQTPGQGLQFLFEYFSETQRNKGNFPGRFSGRQFSNSRSEMNVSTLELGDSALYLCASSLGDGGNTIYFGEGSWLTVV.

Concerning this clone itself: Different DNA sequences within this sample yield the same CDR3. The chain links TRBV5-1 to TRBJ2-2, with unresolved D. The CDR3 totals 15 residues. Germline V gives CDR1 SGHRS, CDR2 YFSETQ. V lost 0 bases and J lost 0, with 6 bases in between. The CDR3 DNA sequence: TGCGCCAGCAGCTTGGTGGCAACGAACACCGGGGAGCTGTTTTTT. It translates to CASSLVATNTGELFF.

This clone was observed once. The chain carries TRBV30 and TRBJ1-1; no clear D. The CDR3 is made up of 13 amino acids. Germline CDR1 and CDR2: GTSNPN and SVGIG (reference sequence). Trimming took 2 bases from V and 0 from J, leaving 7 bases between them. CDR3 coding DNA: TGTGCCTGGAGTCCTTCGGTGAACACTGAAGCTTTCTTT. Encoded protein: CAWSPSVNTEAFF.

Points on this clone: One end of the junction is discordant with germline, which a read error may explain. This sample includes further DNA sequences coding for the same CDR3. This sequence joins TRBV11-2 and TRBJ1-3, with 9 bases matching TRBD1. Germline V gene sequence: CDR1 SGHAT, CDR2 FQNNGV. This CDR3 is built from 15 residues. In nucleotides, the CDR3 is TGTGCCAGCAGCCTAGACAGGGGGGCTGGAAACACCATATATTTT. Encoded protein: CASSLDRGAGNTIYF.

The J gene is TRBJ2-7, the V gene TRBV7-8; unclear D gene. Germline CDR1 is SGHVS and CDR2 is FQNEAQ. The CDR3 covers 15 residues. V lost 2 bases, J lost 0 bases, and 11 bases lay in between. This CDR3 is CASSLRALSSYEQYF. The DNA for the CDR3 is TGTGCCAGCAGCTTACGTGCTCTTAGCTCCTACGAGCAGTACTTC.

The count of this clone is one. The rearrangement links TRBV9 to TRBJ2-3; 9 bases match TRBD2. The CDR3 length is 18 residues. Unmatched junction bases numbered 12, after V lost 4 bases and J lost 0 bases. Germline V lookup: CDR1 SGDLS, CDR2 YYNGEE. CDR3 region: CASSPRSGGPGSTDTQYF. CDR3 nucleotide sequence: TGTGCCAGCAGCCCCAGGAGCGGGGGGCCCGGGAGCACAGATACGCAGTATTTT.

In this sample, this clone turned up once. V gene TRBV2 combines with J gene TRBJ2-7; 9 nucleotides agree with TRBD1. The CDR3 is made up of 15 amino acids. The germline V gene has CDR1 SNHLY and CDR2 FYNNEI. V dropped 2 bases and J dropped 2; count of bases not matched to a gene: 4. The CDR3 here is CASSERGTGPYEQYF. The DNA of the CDR3 is TGTGCCAGCAGTGAACGCGGGACAGGGCCCTACGAGCAGTACTTC.

CDR3 DNA: TGTGCCAGCAGCGACGGGGCTAGCACAGATACGCAGTATTTT. The encoded protein is CASSDGASTDTQYF. The genes are TRBV5-4 and TRBJ2-3; tentatively, D is TRBD1 or TRBD2 (5 bases each). Germline CDR1 reads SGHNT; CDR2 reads YYREEE (reference sequence). The ends were cut back, 4 bases at V and 0 bases at J, with 9 bases in the middle. The CDR3 is 14 amino acids.

V is TRBV6-6 and J is TRBJ1-2; a weak D match, TRBD1 (6 bases). CDR1 is MNHNY and CDR2 is SVGAGI in the germline V gene (reference sequence). This CDR3 has 14 residues. The germline V and J ends were trimmed by 7 bases and 1 base, with 13 bases remaining between them. CDR3 amino acids: CASTHLQGNYGYTF. The CDR3 DNA reads TGTGCCAGCACCCATCTACAGGGTAACTATGGCTACACCTTC.

Notes on this clone: The sample holds other DNA sequences that translate to the same CDR3. The chain has TRBV18 and TRBJ2-1; no clear D gene. Germline CDR1 and CDR2: KGHSH and LQKENI. CDR3 size: 13 residues. Trimming stripped 0 bases from V and 7 bases from J, with 7 bases between. The CDR3 loop reads CASSPPGSNEQFF. The CDR3 coding sequence is TGTGCCAGCTCACCACCAGGTTCGAATGAGCAGTTCTTC.

The chain recombines TRBV30 with TRBJ2-5; the D is unclear. Germline CDR1 and CDR2: GTSNPN and SVGIG (reference sequence). The V and J ends lost 3 bases and 0 bases respectively, with 8 bases between them. This CDR3 region has 13 residues. The CDR3 nucleotides read TGTGCCTGGAGCAAGGAAGACCAAGAGACCCAGTACTTC. It encodes CAWSKEDQETQYF.

V is TRBV7-2 and J is TRBJ2-7; TRBD2 might be the D (6 bases). CDR3 length: 16 amino acids. The germline gives CDR1 SGHTA, CDR2 FQGNSA. V lost 1 base and J lost 2, with 15 bases in between. CDR3 DNA sequence: TGTGCCAGCAGCTTAGTATCTAGCGCGAAAACCTACGAGCAGTACTTC. Protein product: CASSLVSSAKTYEQYF.